This T cell receptor beta chain was identified during a study of T-cell memory formation after mild COVID-19. The 5'RACE method, run with constant-segment primers, produced TCR alpha and TCR beta cDNA libraries (carrying sample barcodes and UMIs). TCRdb itself ran the 5' RACE reads through MiXCR, one entry per CDR3 protein. Found here are around 300,000 distinct CDR3 sequences, under 8.5% of them singletons; the top ten hold 22%. Looked up from germline, CDR1 is MGHRA and CDR2 is YSYEKL. The length of the CDR3 is 15 residues. V was trimmed by 0 bases and J by 0 bases, leaving 8 bases between them. This clonotype was recorded a few times.

The sequencing input was PBMCs or a T cell subset sorted from them (not recorded which). The rearrangement joins TRBV4-1 to TRBJ1-1; D unclear. This TCR derives from a man between 18 and 29 years old who had mild COVID-19 (a few samples of this study predate the infection). Cell type and time point are not known. CDR3 sequence reads: CASSQEGRMNTEAFF. CDR3 nucleotides: TGCGCCAGCAGCCAAGAGGGAAGGATGAACACTGAAGCTTTCTTT.